This TCR beta chain was captured in a study of shared clonotypes between healthy human individuals. Study results and limitations: What naive subsets generally showed was a larger estimated richness than memory subsets showed. When naive CD4 clonotypes were compared across a few donors, about 4.8% were shared.

Germline lookup yields CDR1 SGHTA and CDR2 FQGNSA. The CDR3 contains 16 residues. Trimming left V 5 bases short and J 5 bases short, with 19 bases between. Sorted-subset replicate PCR reactions contained approximately 190 ng DNA, corresponding to approximately 30,000 T cell genomes. Produced via immunoSEQ multiplex PCR; TCRdb's table is partial and in-frame only. The data contain 2 million to 2.5 million clones, 85% to 95% of them singletons. In regard to this clone: Its antigen is unidentified.

The receptor's source is a man younger than 35 in good health. Some clones in this sample may be carry-over from other donors' samples. This chain uses TRBV7-2 with TRBJ2-1, with D hard to call. Sequencing input: naive CD4+ T cells from PBMCs. Subset given: CD45RA+ positively selected. The CDR3 here is CASSNPRSHFDNEQFF. The DNA for the CDR3 is TGTGCCAGCAGCAATCCTAGATCCCATTTTGACAATGAGCAGTTCTTC.